One sample yielded the 15 T cell receptor beta chains listed below, sequenced in a study of tissue T cells after allogeneic stem cell transplantation. Assay: immunoSEQ multiplex PCR; the TCRdb copy retains only in-frame clones and omits some. Here the sample spans 25,000 to 35,000 clones, less than 90% being singletons. The sample in question was blood, obtained before transplantation. These receptors were taken from a woman aged 18-55 years who later had graft-versus-host disease after an allogeneic stem cell transplant.

The rearrangement links TRBV11-2 to TRBJ2-1; TRBD2 agrees at 8 bases. Germline values: CDR1 SGHAT, CDR2 FQNNGV. Trimming at V came to 1 base and at J to 8 bases, leaving 10 bases not matched to a gene. The CDR3 is 16 residues long. CDR3 amino acids: CASSLVGLGGIDEQFF. The DNA of the CDR3 is TGTGCCAGCAGCTTAGTGGGACTAGGGGGGATCGATGAGCAGTTCTTC. Supplemented by reference TRBV11-2 and TRBJ2-1, the full variable domain reads EAGVAQSPRYKIIEKRQSVAFWCNPISGHATLYWYQQILGQGPKLLIQFQNNGVVDDSQLPKDRFSAERLKGVDSTLKIQPAKLEDSAVYLCASSLVGLGGIDEQFFGPGTRLTVL.

This clone rates as medium-sized. J is TRBJ2-3 and V is TRBV18; 7 positions match TRBD1. The ends lost 2 bases at V and 1 base at J; junction bases unmatched: 3. Germline V lookup: CDR1 KGHSH, CDR2 LQKENI. The CDR3 has 15 amino acids. The CDR3 nucleotides read TGTGCCAGCTCACCAGGACAGGCCGGCACAGATACGCAGTATTTT. Amino acids: CASSPGQAGTDTQYF.

The chain combines TRBV10-3 with TRBJ1-1, with D unresolved. Germline CDR1 and CDR2: ENHRY and SYGVKD. V was clipped by 0 bases and J by 3 bases, with 5 bases between them. This CDR3 region has 13 residues. The CDR3 spells CAISESLYTEAFF. CDR3 coding DNA: TGTGCCATCAGTGAGTCGCTGTACACTGAAGCTTTCTTT.

With regard to this clone: The sample has other DNA sequences that encode this CDR3 too. The rearrangement uses TRBV5-1 and TRBJ2-2; no reliable D call. The V gene's germline CDR1 is SGHRS and CDR2 YFSETQ. With 0 bases removed from V and 1 base from J, the gap between germline ends came to 4 bases. The CDR3 contains 14 residues. The CDR3 protein is CASSLGGNTGELFF. The CDR3 DNA reads as TGCGCCAGCAGCTTGGGTGGGAACACCGGGGAGCTGTTTTTT.

The chain employs TRBV2 and TRBJ1-4; no clear D gene. The V end was cut by 0 bases, the J end by 8 bases, with 16 bases between. The germline V gene encodes CDR1 SNHLY and CDR2 FYNNEI. The CDR3 consists of 16 residues. CDR3 region: CASSEALEGLDEKLFF. Here the CDR3 DNA reads TGTGCCAGCAGTGAAGCGCTAGAAGGGTTAGACGAAAAACTGTTTTTT.

The V call is TRBV5-4, the J call TRBJ2-1, with 11 bases aligning to TRBD2. The germline V gene encodes CDR1 SGHNT and CDR2 YYREEE (reference sequence). This CDR3 comprises 17 residues. The V segment lost 4 bases and the J segment 5 bases; nucleotides outside the gene matches: 11. The CDR3 protein is CASSPTPSGRTDNEQFF. CDR3 DNA sequence: TGTGCCAGCAGCCCTACCCCTAGCGGGAGGACCGACAATGAGCAGTTCTTC.

The chain is built from TRBV5-1 and TRBJ2-7; 7 bases are a match to TRBD1. The CDR3 totals 16 residues. Germline CDR1 SGHRS, CDR2 YFSETQ. The junction had 12 bases not matched to a gene; V was cut back by 4 bases and J by 2 bases. Written as DNA, the CDR3 is TGCGCCAGCAGCAGGGGAACAGGGGTAATCACCTACGAGCAGTACTTC. This translates into CASSRGTGVITYEQYF.

The V and J genes are TRBV6-6 and TRBJ2-3, with a tentative D call TRBD1 (5 bases). V was clipped by 5 bases and J by 3 bases, with 6 bases between them. This CDR3 has 12 amino acids. The germline V gene encodes CDR1 MNHNY and CDR2 SVGAGI (reference sequence). Written as DNA, the CDR3 is TGTGCCAGCAGTCCAGGGACAGATACGCAGTATTTT. Translation: CASSPGTDTQYF.

This clone showed up just once. The rearrangement uses TRBV28 and TRBJ1-1; 11 bases are a match to TRBD1. CDR3 length: 17 amino acids. CDR1 and CDR2 (germline): MDHEN, SYDVKM. Trimming cost V 5 bases and J 8 bases; bases outside gene matches: 16. The DNA of the CDR3 is TGTGCCAGCAGTACCCGGGACAGGGGGGCACCGGAGACCGAAGCTTTCTTT. Protein: CASSTRDRGAPETEAFF.

The V gene is TRBV20-1, the J gene TRBJ2-1; weak D call: TRBD2 (6 bases). The CDR3 has 13 amino acids. From germline, CDR1 is DFQATT and CDR2 SNEGSKA (reference sequence). Deletions cut 3 bases from V and 5 bases from J, with 11 bases between. The CDR3: CSASAEGNNEQFF. In DNA, the CDR3 is TGCAGTGCTAGTGCGGAGGGAAACAATGAGCAGTTCTTC.

This chain links TRBV28 with TRBJ2-7; 7 bases fit TRBD1. The germline gives CDR1 MDHEN, CDR2 SYDVKM. CDR3 length: 17 residues. V dropped 5 bases and J dropped 2; count of bases not matched to a gene: 15. CDR3 coding DNA: TGTGCCAGCAGTCCCTCACTAGGGCAGGGGGTCGCCTACGAGCAGTACTTC. Translation gives CASSPSLGQGVAYEQYF.

This clone was counted only a few times. J is TRBJ1-5 and V is TRBV7-9; perhaps TRBD1 as D (5 bases). CDR3 length: 15 residues. Per the germline V gene, CDR1 is SEHNR and CDR2 is FQNEAQ (reference sequence). V lost 6 bases and J 1 base, leaving 13 bases between the germline ends. This chain's CDR3 is CASSSSGHSNQPQHF. The CDR3 bases are TGTGCCAGCAGTTCCTCGGGGCACAGCAATCAGCCCCAGCATTTT.

The V gene is TRBV6-6, the J gene TRBJ1-5; maybe TRBD1 (5 bases). Trimming left V 5 bases short and J 0 bases short, with 11 bases between. The CDR3 is 15 amino acids. Germline V lookup: CDR1 MNHNY, CDR2 SVGAGI (reference sequence). In nucleotides, the CDR3 is TGTGCCAGCAGTGCCCCTGGGGGTAGCAATCAGCCCCAGCATTTT. Protein: CASSAPGGSNQPQHF.

CDR3 nucleotide sequence: TGTGCCAGCAGCGCCTTCTACAGCCGTAATGAAAAACTGTTTTTT. It is translated as CASSAFYSRNEKLFF. This sequence joins TRBV9 and TRBJ1-4, with no clear D. The CDR3 is 15 residues long. V was trimmed by 3 bases and J by 4 bases, leaving 13 bases between them. Germline V lookup: CDR1 SGDLS, CDR2 YYNGEE.

The chain employs TRBV18 and TRBJ2-7; 9 nucleotides align to TRBD1. V lost 3 bases, J lost 5 bases, and 5 bases stayed unmatched. Germline CDR1 is KGHSH and CDR2 is LQKENI. CDR3 length: 14 amino acids. The CDR3 is CASSPGQGIDEQYF. In DNA form, the CDR3 reads TGTGCCAGCTCACCGGGACAGGGTATTGACGAGCAGTACTTC.